This T cell receptor (beta chain) was retrieved from a study of beta chain features in type 1 diabetes. This clone was found a few times. The target antigen is unknown. The V end lost 2 bases, the J end lost 0 bases, and 8 bases lay between the germline ends. CDR3 size: 15 residues. CDR1 and CDR2 (germline): MGHDK, SYGVNS. A single heparinised blood sample, averaging approximately 0.12 L, was obtained per donor. Every isolated RNA sample was fully reverse transcribed, so sequencing captured expressed TCRB transcripts. Average reads for naive, central memory and regulatory T cell samples were some 3.9 million. Method: immunoSEQ multiplex PCR; TCRdb's copy keeps in-frame clones and lacks some. The sample lists some 240,000 clones, 16% occurring once. Study-wide results and caveats: Relative to healthy donors, patients appeared to have naive, central memory and Treg TCRB repertoires that were more similar. Moderate yet significant TCRB CDR3 shortening was seen in Type 1 diabetes patients in all four CD4+ subsets.

The clonotype was recovered from a man aged 25-45 years with type 1 diabetes. Sequencing input: naive CD4+ T cells from blood. The chain is built from TRBV25-1 and TRBJ1-3; maybe TRBD1 (5 bases). The CDR3 nucleotides are TGTGCCAGCAGTGAAGCAGGGCTCTCTGGAAACACCATATATTTT. It yields the protein CASSEAGLSGNTIYF.